The 2 T cell receptor beta chains presented below share a single source sample, sequenced in a study of CD8 T cells in ankylosing spondylitis. One entry per CDR3 protein results from TCRdb running MiXCR on the 5' RACE reads. The table lists about 360,000 distinct CDR3 sequences, about 14% of them singletons. The sample comprised blood, either unsorted or a sorted T cell fraction (not recorded which). Receptors originate from a male donor with ankylosing spondylitis or in good health (not recorded which).

J is TRBJ1-1 and V is TRBV29-1; no firm D call. CDR1 SQVTM and CDR2 ANQGSEA come from the germline V gene. V was cut by 2 bases and J by 4 bases, with 14 bases left in between. CDR3 length: 14 amino acids. The CDR3 region has the DNA TGCAGCGTTGAAAAAGGACGGACTATCACTGAAGCTTTCTTT. It yields the protein CSVEKGRTITEAFF.

The chain combines TRBV20-1 with TRBJ2-7, with 7 bases lining up with TRBD1. The CDR3 is 15 residues long. With V trimmed by 0 bases and J by 5 bases, 10 bases remained unmatched. Germline lookup yields CDR1 DFQATT and CDR2 SNEGSKA (reference sequence). CDR3 in DNA: TGCAGTGCTAGAGATGCCCACAGACAGGGAAACGAGCAGTACTTC. It codes for CSARDAHRQGNEQYF.